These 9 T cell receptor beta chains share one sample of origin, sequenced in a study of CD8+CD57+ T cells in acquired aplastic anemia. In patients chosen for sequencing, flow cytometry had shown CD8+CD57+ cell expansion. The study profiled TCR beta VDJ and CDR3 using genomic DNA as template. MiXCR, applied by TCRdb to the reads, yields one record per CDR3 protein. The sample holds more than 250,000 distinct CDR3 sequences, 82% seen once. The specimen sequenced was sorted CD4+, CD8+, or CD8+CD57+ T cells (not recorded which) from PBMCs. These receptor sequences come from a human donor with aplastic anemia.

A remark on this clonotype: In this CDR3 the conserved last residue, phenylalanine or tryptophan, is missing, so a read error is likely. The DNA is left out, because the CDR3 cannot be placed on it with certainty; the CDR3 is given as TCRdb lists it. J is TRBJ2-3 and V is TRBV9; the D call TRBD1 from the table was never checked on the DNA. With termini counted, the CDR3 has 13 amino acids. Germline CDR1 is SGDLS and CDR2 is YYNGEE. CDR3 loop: CASSGVGGANTEV.

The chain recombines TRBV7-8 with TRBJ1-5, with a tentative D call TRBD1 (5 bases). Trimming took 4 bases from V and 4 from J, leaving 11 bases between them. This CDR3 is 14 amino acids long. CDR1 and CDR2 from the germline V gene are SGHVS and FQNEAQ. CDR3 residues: CASSSEGTNQPQHF. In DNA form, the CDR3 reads TGTGCCAGCAGCTCAGAGGGGACGAATCAGCCCCAGCATTTT.

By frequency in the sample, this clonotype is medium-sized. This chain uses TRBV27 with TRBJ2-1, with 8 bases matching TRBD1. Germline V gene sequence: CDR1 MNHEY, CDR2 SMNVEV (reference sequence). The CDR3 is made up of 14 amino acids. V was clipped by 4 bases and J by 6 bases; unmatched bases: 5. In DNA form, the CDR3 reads TGTGCCAGCAGTTGGACAGGGCAAGGCAATGAGCAGTTCTTC. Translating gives CASSWTGQGNEQFF.

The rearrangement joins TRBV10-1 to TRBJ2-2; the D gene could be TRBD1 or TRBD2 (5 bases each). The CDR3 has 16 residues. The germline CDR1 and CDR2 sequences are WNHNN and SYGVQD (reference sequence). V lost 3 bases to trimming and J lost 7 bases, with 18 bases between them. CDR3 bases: TGCGCCAGCAGTGACATCCAGGCAGGGACCGGCGGGGAGCTGTTTTTT. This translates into CASSDIQAGTGGELFF.

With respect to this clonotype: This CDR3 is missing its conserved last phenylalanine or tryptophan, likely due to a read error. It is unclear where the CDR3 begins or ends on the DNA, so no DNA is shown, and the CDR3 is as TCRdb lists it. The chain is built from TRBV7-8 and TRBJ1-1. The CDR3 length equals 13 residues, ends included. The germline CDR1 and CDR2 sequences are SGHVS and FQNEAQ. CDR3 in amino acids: CASSEAVYTETLY.

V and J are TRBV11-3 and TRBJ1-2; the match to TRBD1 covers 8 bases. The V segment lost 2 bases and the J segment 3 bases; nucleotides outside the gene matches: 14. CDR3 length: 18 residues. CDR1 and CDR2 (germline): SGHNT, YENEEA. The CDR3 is CASSLTYTGGAFDYGYTF. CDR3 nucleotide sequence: TGTGCCAGCAGCTTAACGTACACAGGGGGGGCGTTCGACTATGGCTACACCTTC.

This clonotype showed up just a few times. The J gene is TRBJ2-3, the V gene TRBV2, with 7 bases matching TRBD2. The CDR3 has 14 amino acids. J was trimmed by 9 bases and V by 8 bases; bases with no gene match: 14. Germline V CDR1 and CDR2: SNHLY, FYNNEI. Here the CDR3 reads CASGVAGAPETQYF. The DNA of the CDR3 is TGTGCCAGCGGCGTCGCGGGAGCTCCCGAGACGCAGTATTTT. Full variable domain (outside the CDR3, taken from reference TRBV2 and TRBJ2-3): EPEVTQTPSHQVTQMGQEVILRCVPISNHLYFYWYRQILGQKVEFLVSFYNNEISEKSEIFDDQFSVERPDGSNFTLKIRSTKLEDSAMYFCASGVAGAPETQYFGPGTRLTVL.

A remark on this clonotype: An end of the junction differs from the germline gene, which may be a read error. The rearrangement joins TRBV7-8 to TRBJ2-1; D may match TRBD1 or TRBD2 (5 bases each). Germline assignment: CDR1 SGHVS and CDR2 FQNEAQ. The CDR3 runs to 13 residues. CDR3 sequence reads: CASSVGGVPEPLF. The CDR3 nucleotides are TGTGCCAGCAGTGTTGGGGGAGTCCCTGAGCCGTTGTTC.

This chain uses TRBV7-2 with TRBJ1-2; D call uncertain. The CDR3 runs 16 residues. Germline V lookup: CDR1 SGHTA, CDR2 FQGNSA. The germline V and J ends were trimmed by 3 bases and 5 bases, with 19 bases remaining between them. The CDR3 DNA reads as TGTGCCAGCAGCTTGGATAGGAACGGGATCGTATATGGCTACACCTTC. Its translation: CASSLDRNGIVYGYTF.